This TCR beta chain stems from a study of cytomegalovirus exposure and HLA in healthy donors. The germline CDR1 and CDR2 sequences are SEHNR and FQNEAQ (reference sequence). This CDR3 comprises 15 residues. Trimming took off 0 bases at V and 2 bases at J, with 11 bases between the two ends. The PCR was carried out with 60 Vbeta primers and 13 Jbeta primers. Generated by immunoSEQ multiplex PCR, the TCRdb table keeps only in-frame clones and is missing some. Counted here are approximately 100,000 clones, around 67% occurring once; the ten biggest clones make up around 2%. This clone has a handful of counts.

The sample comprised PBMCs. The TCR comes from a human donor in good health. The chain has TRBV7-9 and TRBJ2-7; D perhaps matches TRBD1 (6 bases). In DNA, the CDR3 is TGTGCCAGCAGCTTAGCACAGGGAAGGACCTACGAGCAGTACTTC. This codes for CASSLAQGRTYEQYF.